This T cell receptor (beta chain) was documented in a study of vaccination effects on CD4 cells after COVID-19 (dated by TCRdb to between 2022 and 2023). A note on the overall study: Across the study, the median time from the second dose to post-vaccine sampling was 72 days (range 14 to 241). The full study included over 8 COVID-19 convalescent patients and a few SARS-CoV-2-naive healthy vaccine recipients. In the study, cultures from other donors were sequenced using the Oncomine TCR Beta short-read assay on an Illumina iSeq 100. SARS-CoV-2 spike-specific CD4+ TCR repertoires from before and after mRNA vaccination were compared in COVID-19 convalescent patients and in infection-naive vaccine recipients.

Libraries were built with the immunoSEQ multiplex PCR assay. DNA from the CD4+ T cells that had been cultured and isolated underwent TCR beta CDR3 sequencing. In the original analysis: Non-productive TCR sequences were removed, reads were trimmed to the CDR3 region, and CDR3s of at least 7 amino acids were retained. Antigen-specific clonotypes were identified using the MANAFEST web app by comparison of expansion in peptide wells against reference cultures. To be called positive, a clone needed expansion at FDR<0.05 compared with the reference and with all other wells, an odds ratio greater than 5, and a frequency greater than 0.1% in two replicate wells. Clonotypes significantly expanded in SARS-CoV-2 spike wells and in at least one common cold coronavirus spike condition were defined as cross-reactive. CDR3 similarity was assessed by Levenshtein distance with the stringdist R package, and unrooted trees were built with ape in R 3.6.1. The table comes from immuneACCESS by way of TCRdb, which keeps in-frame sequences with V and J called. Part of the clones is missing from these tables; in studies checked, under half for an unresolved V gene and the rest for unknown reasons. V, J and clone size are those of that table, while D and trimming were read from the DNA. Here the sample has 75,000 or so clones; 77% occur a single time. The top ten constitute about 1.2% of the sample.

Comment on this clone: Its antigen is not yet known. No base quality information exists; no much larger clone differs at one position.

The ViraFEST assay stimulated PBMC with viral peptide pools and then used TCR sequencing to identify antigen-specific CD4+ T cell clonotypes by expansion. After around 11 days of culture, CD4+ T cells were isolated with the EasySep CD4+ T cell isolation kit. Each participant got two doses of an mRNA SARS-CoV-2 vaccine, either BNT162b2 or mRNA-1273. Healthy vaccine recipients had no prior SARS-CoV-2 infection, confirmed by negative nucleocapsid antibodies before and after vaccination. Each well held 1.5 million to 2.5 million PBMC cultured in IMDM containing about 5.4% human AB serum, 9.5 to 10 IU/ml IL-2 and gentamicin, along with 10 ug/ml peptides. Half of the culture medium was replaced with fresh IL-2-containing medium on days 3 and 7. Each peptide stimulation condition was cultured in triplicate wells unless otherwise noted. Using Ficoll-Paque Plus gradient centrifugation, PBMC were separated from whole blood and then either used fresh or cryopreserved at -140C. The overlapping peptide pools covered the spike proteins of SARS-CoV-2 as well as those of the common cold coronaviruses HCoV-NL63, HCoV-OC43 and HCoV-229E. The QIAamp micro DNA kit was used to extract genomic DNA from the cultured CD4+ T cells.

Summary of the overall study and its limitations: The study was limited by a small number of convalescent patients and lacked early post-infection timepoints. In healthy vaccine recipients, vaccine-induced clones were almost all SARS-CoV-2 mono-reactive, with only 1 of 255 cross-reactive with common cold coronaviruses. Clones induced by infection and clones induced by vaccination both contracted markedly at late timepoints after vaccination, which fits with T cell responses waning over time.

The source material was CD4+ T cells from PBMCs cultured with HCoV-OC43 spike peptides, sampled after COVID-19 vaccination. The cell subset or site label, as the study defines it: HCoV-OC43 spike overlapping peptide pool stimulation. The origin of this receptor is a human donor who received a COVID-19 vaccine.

The CDR3 amino acid sequence is: CSVEDYGYTF. The nucleotides are TGCAGCGTTGAAGATTATGGCTACACCTTC. The sequence is built from TRBV29-1 and TRBJ1-2, with an unclear D gene assignment. According to the germline V gene, CDR1 reads SQVTM and CDR2 reads ANQGSEA. V is shortened by 0 bases, J by 5 bases, and the region joining them spans 1 base. The CDR3 starts with the cysteine, ends with the phenylalanine, and has 10 residues. Only the CDR3 DNA is retained, 30 bases long and in frame from the first base.